Shown below are 27 T cell receptor beta chains from a single sample sequenced in a study of response to subunit inactivated influenza vaccine. TCRdb re-analysed the RT-PCR reads in MiXCR, keeping a single row per CDR3 protein. Here the sample spans about 650,000 distinct CDR3 sequences, less than 20% being singletons. The sequenced sample was PBMCs from blood, obtained approximately 12 days after vaccination. These TCRs come from a man in his fifties who received an inactivated influenza vaccine.

A few counts support this clonotype. The chain recombines TRBV5-1 with TRBJ2-1; tentative D call: TRBD2 (6 bases). Germline V CDR1 and CDR2: SGHRS, YFSETQ. V was cut by 4 bases and J by 6 bases, with 14 bases left in between. CDR3 length: 14 amino acids. CDR3 coding DNA: TGCGCCAGCAGCGGCGGTTCAGCGGGCAATGAGCAGTTCTTC. Protein product: CASSGGSAGNEQFF. The full variable domain, its missing parts supplied by reference TRBV5-1 and TRBJ2-1, is KAGVTQTPRYLIKTRGQQVTLSCSPISGHRSVSWYQQTPGQGLQFLFEYFSETQRNKGNFPGRFSGRQFSNSRSEMNVSTLELGDSALYLCASSGGSAGNEQFFGPGTRLTVL.

This clonotype was seen more than once but under ten times. J is TRBJ1-6 and V is TRBV5-1; a possible D gene is TRBD1 (5 bases). The V end lost 0 bases, the J end lost 7 bases, and 11 bases lay between the germline ends. Germline V gene sequence: CDR1 SGHRS, CDR2 YFSETQ. The CDR3 loop spans 15 amino acids. In nucleotides, the CDR3 is TGCGCCAGCAGCTTGGAAGGGGTGGGGAATTCACCCCTCCACTTT. Its translation is CASSLEGVGNSPLHF.

The V gene is TRBV12-3 or TRBV12-4, the J gene TRBJ2-3, with 11 bases lining up with TRBD1. This CDR3 spans 14 amino acids. CDR3 bases: TGTGCAGGCAAGGACAGGGGGCCGACAGATACGCAGTATTTT. Translated, it gives CAGKDRGPTDTQYF.

This clonotype has ten or more counts. This rearrangement joins TRBV4-3 to TRBJ2-7; 7 positions match TRBD2. The trim removed 0 bases at V and 3 bases at J, leaving 14 bases unmatched. The CDR3 loop spans 18 amino acids. Germline V gene lookup returns CDR1 LGHNA and CDR2 YSLEER. The CDR3 nucleotides read TGCGCCAGCAGCCAAGAATATTTACGGGACTATACCCTCTACGAGCAGTACTTC. Protein: CASSQEYLRDYTLYEQYF.

This clonotype has a handful of counts. J is TRBJ2-1 and V is TRBV20-1; 7 nucleotides agree with TRBD1. J was trimmed by 9 bases and V by 2 bases; bases with no gene match: 16. Germline CDR1 and CDR2: DFQATT and SNEGSKA (reference sequence). CDR3 length equals 16 residues. The CDR3 sequence: CSARSPDRSPRGEQFF. As DNA, the CDR3 is TGCAGTGCTAGATCGCCGGACAGGTCACCGAGGGGTGAGCAGTTCTTC.

This clonotype was counted at least ten times. The rearrangement links TRBV7-9 to TRBJ2-4, with D unresolved. Deletions cut 2 bases from V and 7 bases from J, with 6 bases between. The CDR3 spans 12 residues. Germline CDR1 SEHNR, CDR2 FQNEAQ (reference sequence). The CDR3 DNA reads TGTGCCAGCAGCTTACCCAGGAACATTCAGTACTTC. Protein: CASSLPRNIQYF.

The chain combines TRBV30 with TRBJ2-3, with a weak D call TRBD1 (6 bases). Looked up from germline, CDR1 is GTSNPN and CDR2 is SVGIG (reference sequence). The length of the CDR3 is 13 residues. V lost 4 bases and J lost 2, with 10 bases in between. Written as DNA, the CDR3 is TGTGCCTGGAAGAGGGGGACCACAGATACGCAGTATTTT. It is translated as CAWKRGTTDTQYF.

The rearrangement links TRBV3-1 to TRBJ1-6; D is ambiguous. Trimming pared 0 bases from V and 13 bases from J, leaving 10 bases between. Germline CDR1 reads LGHDT; CDR2 reads YNNKEL (reference sequence). This CDR3 spans 13 amino acids. The CDR3 DNA reads TGTGCCAGCAGCCAAGATATGTTCATGCCCCTCCACTTT. This encodes CASSQDMFMPLHF.

The V call is TRBV2, the J call TRBJ2-3; the D gene is possibly TRBD2 (6 bases). Trimming pared 5 bases from V and 2 bases from J, leaving 11 bases between. The length of the CDR3 is 14 residues. Germline V CDR1 and CDR2: SNHLY, FYNNEI. CDR3 DNA: TGTGCCAGCAGTCGGGAGTTTCTCACAGATACGCAGTATTTT. Amino acid sequence: CASSREFLTDTQYF. Complete variable domain (other parts from reference TRBV2 and TRBJ2-3): EPEVTQTPSHQVTQMGQEVILRCVPISNHLYFYWYRQILGQKVEFLVSFYNNEISEKSEIFDDQFSVERPDGSNFTLKIRSTKLEDSAMYFCASSREFLTDTQYFGPGTRLTVL.

The chain links TRBV28 to TRBJ1-4; 9 nucleotides line up with TRBD1. Germline CDR1 MDHEN, CDR2 SYDVKM. Unmatched junction bases numbered 5, after V lost 4 bases and J lost 8 bases. This CDR3 region has 14 residues. This CDR3 is CASSSGTGLEKLFF. The CDR3, as DNA: TGTGCCAGCAGTTCCGGGACAGGGTTAGAAAAACTGTTTTTT.

This clonotype turned up a few times. The rearrangement links TRBV7-9 to TRBJ2-5; TRBD1 matches 8 bases. This CDR3 has 13 residues. Germline assignment: CDR1 SEHNR and CDR2 FQNEAQ (reference sequence). Trimming cost V 3 bases and J 5 bases; bases outside gene matches: 2. As DNA, the CDR3 is TGTGCCAGCAGCTTCTACAGGGGGGAGACCCAGTACTTC. This sequence encodes CASSFYRGETQYF. Looking up the rest from reference TRBV7-9 and TRBJ2-5 gives the full variable domain: DTGVSQNPRHKITKRGQNVTFRCDPISEHNRLYWYRQTLGQGPEFLTYFQNEAQLEKSRLLSDRFSAERPKGSFSTLEIQRTEQGDSAMYLCASSFYRGETQYFGPGTRLLVL.

This clonotype occurred a few times. This chain connects TRBV9 to TRBJ1-4, with D tentatively TRBD1 (5 bases). CDR3 length: 17 amino acids. The V gene lost 0 bases and the J gene lost 4 bases, with 16 bases spanning the gap. CDR1 and CDR2 (germline): SGDLS, YYNGEE. CDR3: CASSVETGEPINEKLFF. As DNA, the CDR3 is TGTGCCAGCAGCGTAGAAACAGGCGAGCCCATTAATGAAAAACTGTTTTTT.

The chain has TRBV10-3 and TRBJ2-5; weak D call: TRBD2 (6 bases). CDR3 length: 19 residues. Germline V lookup: CDR1 ENHRY, CDR2 SYGVKD. Trimming stripped 0 bases from V and 4 bases from J, with 24 bases between. For the CDR3, the DNA is TGTGCCATCAGTGAGTCGATGCTTCGGGAGCGTCCCCTAGGAGAGACCCAGTACTTC. This translates into CAISESMLRERPLGETQYF.

This clonotype was recorded many times. This chain connects TRBV5-1 to TRBJ2-7, with 9 nucleotides matching TRBD2. The CDR3 has 15 amino acids. Trimming at V came to 2 bases and at J to 3 bases, leaving 6 bases not matched to a gene. Germline CDR1 and CDR2: SGHRS and YFSETQ. The CDR3 DNA reads as TGCGCCAGCAGCTTTGGCGGTAGCGGGGGCTACGAGCAGTACTTC. Its translation is CASSFGGSGGYEQYF.

This clonotype was seen at least ten times. The chain recombines TRBV20-1 with TRBJ2-7, with 7 bases lining up with TRBD1. Germline loops: CDR1 DFQATT, CDR2 SNEGSKA (reference sequence). CDR3 length: 16 amino acids. V shed 1 base, J shed 6 bases, and the junction held 15 bases outside the gene matches. The CDR3 region is CSARVGTAYDRSEQYF. The CDR3 DNA sequence: TGCAGTGCTAGAGTCGGGACAGCCTACGATAGGAGCGAGCAGTACTTC.

This clonotype was recorded many times. The V gene is TRBV4-2, the J gene TRBJ2-7; 7 bases line up with TRBD2. CDR1 and CDR2 (germline): LGHNA, YNFKEQ. V dropped 1 base and J dropped 2; count of bases not matched to a gene: 5. The CDR3 length is 15 residues. The CDR3 sequence: CASSQGLAAPYEQYF. The DNA for the CDR3 is TGTGCCAGCAGCCAAGGTCTAGCGGCCCCCTACGAGCAGTACTTC.

This rearrangement joins TRBV7-2 to TRBJ2-1, with TRBD2 as a possible D gene (6 bases). CDR1 is SGHTA, CDR2 FQGNSA, per germline. The CDR3 covers 22 residues. The V gene lost 2 bases and the J gene lost 0 bases, with 29 bases spanning the gap. In DNA form, the CDR3 reads TGTGCCAGCAGCTTACCTTCCGGGAGCAATCCCCAAACCCCTAACTCCTACAATGAGCAGTTCTTC. Its protein is CASSLPSGSNPQTPNSYNEQFF.

This clonotype has just a few counts. The V gene is TRBV7-6, the J gene TRBJ2-7, with D perhaps matching TRBD2 (6 bases). Trimming took off 4 bases at V and 4 bases at J, with 17 bases between the two ends. CDR3 length: 15 residues. CDR1 SGHVS and CDR2 FNYEAQ come from the germline V gene. The CDR3 coding sequence is TGTGCCAGCAGCTCCGGCTCCGGGAGCCAATACGAGCAGTACTTC. This translates into CASSSGSGSQYEQYF. The variable domain in full, with the rest retrieved from reference TRBV7-6 and TRBJ2-7, is GAGVSQSPRYKVTKRGQDVALRCDPISGHVSLYWYRQALGQGPEFLTYFNYEAQQDKSGLPNDRFSAERPEGSISTLTIQRTEQRDSAMYRCASSSGSGSQYEQYFGPGTRLTVT.

This clonotype has ten or more counts. The chain links TRBV10-1 to TRBJ2-1; TRBD1 matches 8 bases. Germline CDR1 WNHNN, CDR2 SYGVQD (reference sequence). After removal of 6 bases from V and 7 bases from J, the junction contained 14 bases not matched to a gene. This CDR3 region has 16 residues. CDR3 sequence: CASSDPGQEVTNEQFF. CDR3 sequence (DNA): TGCGCCAGCAGCGACCCGGGACAGGAGGTAACGAATGAGCAGTTCTTC.

This clonotype was observed a few times. The chain joins TRBV27 to TRBJ2-7, with TRBD2 matching 7 bases. Germline-derived CDR1 and CDR2 are MNHEY and SMNVEV (reference sequence). CDR3 size: 14 residues. V lost 3 bases, J lost 3 bases, and 5 bases stayed unmatched. The CDR3 loop is CASSFGGGFYEQYF. The CDR3, as DNA: TGTGCCAGCAGTTTTGGCGGGGGATTCTACGAGCAGTACTTC.

This clonotype showed up many times. The V call is TRBV7-8, the J call TRBJ1-4; D uncertain. Trimming left V 4 bases short and J 5 bases short, with 14 bases between. CDR1 and CDR2 from the germline V gene are SGHVS and FQNEAQ. The CDR3 is 15 amino acids. CDR3 residues: CASSSFMAANEKLFF. The CDR3 DNA reads as TGTGCCAGCAGCTCGTTTATGGCCGCGAATGAAAAACTGTTTTTT. The whole variable domain, remainder taken from reference TRBV7-8 and TRBJ1-4, is GAGVSQSPRYKVAKRGQDVALRCDPISGHVSLFWYQQALGQGPEFLTYFQNEAQLDKSGLPSDRFFAERPEGSVSTLKIQRTQQEDSAVYLCASSSFMAANEKLFFGSGTQLSVL.

The gene calls are TRBV24-1 and TRBJ2-7; tentatively, D is TRBD1 or TRBD2 (5 bases each). Germline CDR1 KGHDR, CDR2 SFDVKD. This CDR3 is built from 17 residues. The V end lost 2 bases, the J end lost 9 bases, and 25 bases lay between the germline ends. The CDR3 loop reads CATSDSRDLKSMGGQYF. CDR3 in DNA: TGTGCCACCAGTGATTCCCGGGACCTAAAATCGATGGGCGGGCAGTACTTC.

This clonotype was counted a few times. J is TRBJ1-2 and V is TRBV12-3 or TRBV12-4; possibly TRBD1 for D (5 bases). V was trimmed by 6 bases and J by 11 bases, leaving 16 bases between them. The CDR3 length is 12 residues. CDR3 in DNA: TGTGCCAGCAGGCTGGGGACCAGCGATTACACCTTC. Translation gives CASRLGTSDYTF.

This clonotype was recorded once. Just one base apart from a much larger clone, this may be a read error. The genes are TRBV7-2 and TRBJ1-1; a possible D gene is TRBD1 (5 bases). CDR1 is SGHTA and CDR2 is FQGNSA in the germline V gene. Trimming cost V 5 bases and J 11 bases, with 18 bases left between them. There are 13 residues in the CDR3. This CDR3 is CASSPIGGSYAFF. The CDR3 nucleotides read TGTGCCAGCAGCCCTATTGGGGGATCTTACGCTTTCTTT.

Regarding this clonotype: This CDR3 is missing its conserved last phenylalanine or tryptophan, likely due to a read error. This chain links TRBV12-3 or TRBV12-4 with TRBJ1-5, with D unclear. The CDR3 runs to 15 residues. Trimming removed 7 bases at V and 10 bases at J, with 23 bases between. CDR3 amino acids: CASTLFRYGMEPQHS. The CDR3 bases are TGTGCCAGCACCCTCTTCCGGTATGGCATGGAACCCCAGCATTCT.

This clonotype occurred many times. CDR3 region: CSCQSGGYGYTF. CDR3 coding DNA: TGCAGTTGTCAATCAGGGGGCTATGGCTACACCTTC. This sequence joins TRBV20-1 and TRBJ1-2; 7 nucleotides line up with TRBD1. V lost 8 bases and J lost 4; bases outside the gene matches: 7. The CDR3 extends over 12 amino acids. Germline assignment: CDR1 DFQATT and CDR2 SNEGSKA (reference sequence).

This rearrangement joins TRBV28 to TRBJ2-3; 7 bases match TRBD2. V was clipped by 7 bases and J by 6 bases; unmatched bases: 7. In germline, CDR1 is MDHEN, CDR2 SYDVKM. This CDR3 contains 13 residues. The CDR3 region has the DNA TGTGCCAGCACGATTAGCGGGCGGGATACGCAGTATTTT. This encodes CASTISGRDTQYF.